This TCR beta chain was recovered during a study of blood T cell repertoires in COVID-19. Turning to the study itself: Sites across the United States, Italy and Spain contributed samples from acute and convalescent COVID-19. T cells, B-cell-depleted T cells, or PBMCs provided the cDNA or gDNA that served as material.

The CDR3 runs 14 residues. V gave up 2 bases and J gave up 5 bases, with 12 bases separating them. Germline values: CDR1 KGHDR, CDR2 SFDVKD. Authors' processing steps: Researchers report that nucleated cell counts were estimated from reference gene primer amplification. Assay used: immunoSEQ multiplex PCR; TCRdb lists only in-frame clones, some missing. V, J and clone size are those of that table, while D and trimming were read from the DNA. The repertoire includes 100,000 to 150,000 clones, roughly 80% of them detected once, and about 17% sits in the top ten. This clonotype originated in a woman aged 45-65 years with acute or convalescent COVID-19. V and J are TRBV24-1 and TRBJ2-7; D is perhaps TRBD2 (7 bases). Input material: peripheral blood. The CDR3 nucleotides read TGTGCCACCAGTGATTCTGGCGGGGGCAACGAGCAGTACTTC. Translated: CATSDSGGGNEQYF.